The rows below give T cell receptor beta chains drawn from one sample of a study of OX40 agonist ivuxolimab in advanced cancers. The assay was immunoSEQ multiplex PCR, and TCRdb's table has in-frame clones only and misses some. The sample lists 11,000 to 15,000 clones, approximately 95% seen once, with 20% to 25% in the top ten. The sample in question was CD4+ or CD8+ T cells sorted from blood, obtained in a trial of the OX40 agonist ivuxolimab. The receptor source for this set is an adult with an advanced solid tumor such as melanoma, head and neck, liver or kidney cancer. The CDR3 runs from the conserved cysteine through the conserved F or W. D genes are given only for firm matches. Part of the rows lack a size; the others show once, few, many or a class for expanded clones.

len	abundance	j_gene	d_gene	v_gene	CDR3nt	CDR3aa
15	-	TRBJ2-3	-	TRBV2	TGTGCCAGCAGTGAAGCGGCGGGGAGCACAGATACGCAGTATTTT	CASSEAAGSTDTQYF
15	-	TRBJ1-1	TRBD1	TRBV6-5	TGTGCCAGCAGTAGGACAGGCTTACAGAACACTGAAGCTTTCTTT	CASSRTGLQNTEAFF
15	-	TRBJ1-1	TRBD1	TRBV28	TGTGCCAGCAGGTTTACAGGGGGCGCGGGCACTGAAGCTTTCTTT	CASRFTGGAGTEAFF
17	-	TRBJ2-3	TRBD2	TRBV11-2	TGTGCCAGCAGACCCCCGACTAGCGGGACTATCGCAGATACGCAGTATTTT	CASRPPTSGTIADTQYF
15	-	TRBJ1-6	-	TRBV7-9	TGTGCCAGCAGACCCGACTACCCGGGGAATTCACCCCTCCACTTT	CASRPDYPGNSPLHF
14	-	TRBJ2-2	TRBD1	TRBV6-4	TGTGCCAGCGGAGAGGGACAGGGGGCCGGGGAGCTGTTTTTT	CASGEGQGAGELFF
13	-	TRBJ2-5	-	TRBV7-9	TGTGCCAGCAGCTTAACAGAACAAGAGACCCAGTACTTC	CASSLTEQETQYF
13	-	TRBJ2-1	TRBD2	TRBV11-2	TGTGCCAGCAGCCTCGGGGGGTACAATGAGCAGTTCTTC	CASSLGGYNEQFF
15	-	TRBJ2-2	TRBD1	TRBV10-3	TGTGCTGGGGCATCCGGGACAGATAACACCGGGGAGCTGTTTTTT	CAGASGTDNTGELFF
15	-	TRBJ1-5	-	TRBV5-5	TGTGCCAGCAGCTTGGCCGGCGGGAGCAATCAGCCCCAGCATTTT	CASSLAGGSNQPQHF
14	-	TRBJ2-7	-	TRBV28	TGTGCCAGCAGTTTATTCCAGGGGCTCGACGAGCAGTACTTC	CASSLFQGLDEQYF
15	-	TRBJ1-5	TRBD1	TRBV6-5	TGTGCCAGCAGTCTCCGGGACAGGTCCAATCAGCCCCAGCATTTT	CASSLRDRSNQPQHF
15	-	TRBJ1-1	TRBD1	TRBV10-2	TGCGCCAGCAGTGTTCGACAGGGCAGCAACACTGAAGCTTTCTTT	CASSVRQGSNTEAFF
16	-	TRBJ2-2	TRBD2	TRBV4-1	TGCGCCAGCAGCCAAAGTTTAGCGGGGGCCACCGGGGAGCTGTTTTTT	CASSQSLAGATGELFF
14	-	TRBJ2-7	TRBD1	TRBV7-6	TGTGCCAGCAGCATGGGGACAGGGGTGATCGAGCAGTACTTC	CASSMGTGVIEQYF
13	-	TRBJ1-5	-	TRBV28	TGTGCCAGCAGCCTGACGGATAATCAGCCCCAGCATTTT	CASSLTDNQPQHF
15	-	TRBJ1-2	-	TRBV9	TGTGCCAGCAGCTCGTTGACAGGATCCAACTATGGCTACACCTTC	CASSSLTGSNYGYTF
9	-	TRBJ2-1	-	TRBV20-1	TGCAGTGCTAGAGATGAGCAGTTCTTC	CSARDEQFF
15	-	TRBJ2-3	-	TRBV7-2	TGTGCCAGCAGCTCGATCAGTGTTTCTACAGATACGCAGTATTTT	CASSSISVSTDTQYF
14	-	TRBJ1-1	-	TRBV7-8	TGTGCCAGCAGCTTAGAGGGTGGGGCTACTGAAGCTTTCTTT	CASSLEGGATEAFF
13	-	TRBJ2-3	-	TRBV7-6	TGTGCCAGCAGTCCTGGCTTCACAGATACGCAGTATTTT	CASSPGFTDTQYF
15	-	TRBJ1-5	-	TRBV13	TGTGCCAGCAGCGTTAGGTCCCCCCCGGGGGAGCCCCAGCATTTT	CASSVRSPPGEPQHF
15	once	TRBJ2-1	TRBD2	TRBV7-3	TGTGCCAGCAGCTCATCGGCGGGGGGATACAATGAGCAGTTCTTC	CASSSSAGGYNEQFF
19	-	TRBJ2-3	TRBD2	TRBV15	TGTGCCACCAGCACCTCTAGGCGGGGGGGCCGCGGGGGCACAGATACGCAGTATTTT	CATSTSRRGGRGGTDTQYF
14	-	TRBJ2-3	-	TRBV30	TGTGCCTGGAGTCCCCAGGTGGGTCCAGATACGCAGTATTTT	CAWSPQVGPDTQYF
15	-	TRBJ2-2	-	TRBV15	TGTGCCACCAGCGAGAGGACAGCTTACACCGGGGAGCTGTTTTTT	CATSERTAYTGELFF
12	-	TRBJ2-7	-	TRBV27	TGTGCCAGCAGTCACGGGACTGACGAGCAGTACTTC	CASSHGTDEQYF
13	once	TRBJ2-7	-	TRBV28	TGTGCCAGCAAGGAGACTCACTCCTACGAGCAGTACTTC	CASKETHSYEQYF
17	-	TRBJ2-7	TRBD2	TRBV27	TGTGTCAGCAGTTTGGGACTAGCGGGAGGGCTCTCCTACGAGCAGTACTTC	CVSSLGLAGGLSYEQYF
16	-	TRBJ2-2	-	TRBV28	TGTGCCAGCGGAAAGTTTTGGGAGTGGAGCACCGGGGAGCTGTTTTTT	CASGKFWEWSTGELFF
13	few	TRBJ1-1	-	TRBV30	TGTGCCTGGACCCCCGGGGGAAACACTGAAGCTTTCTTT	CAWTPGGNTEAFF
11	-	TRBJ2-1	-	TRBV2	TGTGCCAGCAGTGGGCTTACTGAGCAGTTCTTC	CASSGLTEQFF
18	-	TRBJ1-3	-	TRBV9	TGTGCCAGCAGCGCGAGGACGAGGGGGGTTGAGTATGGAAACACCATATATTTT	CASSARTRGVEYGNTIYF
13	-	TRBJ2-7	-	TRBV4-1	TGCGCCAGCAGCCAAGACTTTACCTACGAGCAGTACTTC	CASSQDFTYEQYF
16	-	TRBJ1-5	-	TRBV5-6	TGTGCCAGCAGCTCCATCCGGGTGGGGAGCAATCAGCCCCAGCATTTT	CASSSIRVGSNQPQHF
14	-	TRBJ1-3	-	TRBV29-1	TGCAGCGCGGACGGATTGCTCTCTGGAAACACCATATATTTT	CSADGLLSGNTIYF
14	-	TRBJ2-1	-	TRBV4-3	TGCGCCAGCAGCCCTCCTAGCTCCTACAATGAGCAGTTCTTC	CASSPPSSYNEQFF
15	-	TRBJ1-5	TRBD1	TRBV6-1	TGTGCCAGCAGTGACCCGGACAGGGTCAATCAGCCCCAGCATTTT	CASSDPDRVNQPQHF
17	-	TRBJ2-5	TRBD2	TRBV28	TGTGCCAGCAGTCACACGCGACTAGCGGCGTACCAAGAGACCCAGTACTTC	CASSHTRLAAYQETQYF
14	-	TRBJ2-7	TRBD1	TRBV18	TGTGCCAGCTCAGACAGGGGGCTGGGCTACGAGCAGTACTTC	CASSDRGLGYEQYF
14	-	TRBJ2-7	TRBD2	TRBV28	TGTGCCAGCAGGCCGATAGCGGGAGTTTACGAGCAGTACTTC	CASRPIAGVYEQYF
13	-	TRBJ1-1	-	TRBV19	TGTGCCAGTAGTCCGCAGGGAGGGACTGAAGCTTTCTTT	CASSPQGGTEAFF
15	-	TRBJ2-1	TRBD2	TRBV6-5	TGTGCCAGCAGCCATCTACTGGGAGGGGAGACTGAGCAGTTCTTC	CASSHLLGGETEQFF
13	-	TRBJ2-7	-	TRBV6-1	TGTGCCAGCAGTGAAGAAGCGGGCTACGAGCAGTACTTC	CASSEEAGYEQYF
15	few	TRBJ1-2	-	TRBV9	TGTGCCAGCAGCGTAGAGGGGGTTGCTAACTATGGCTACACCTTC	CASSVEGVANYGYTF
14	once	TRBJ2-3	-	TRBV7-9	TGTGCCAGCAGCTCGGGGATTGGCACAGATACGCAGTATTTT	CASSSGIGTDTQYF
17	-	TRBJ1-1	-	TRBV7-6	TGTGCCAGCAGCTTAGAGTTAAAGTTCGGTGTGTACACTGAAGCTTTCTTT	CASSLELKFGVYTEAFF
13	-	TRBJ1-2	-	TRBV5-5	TGTGCCAGCAGCTTAGCTGAGAACTATGGCTACACCTTC	CASSLAENYGYTF
18	-	TRBJ1-3	TRBD1	TRBV28	TGTGCCAGCAGTCCCTGGACAGGGGGCATCCGCTCTGGAAACACCATATATTTT	CASSPWTGGIRSGNTIYF
13	-	TRBJ1-4	TRBD1	TRBV30	TGTGCCTGGAGGGACAGGGGGAATGAAAAACTGTTTTTT	CAWRDRGNEKLFF
17	-	TRBJ1-4	TRBD1	TRBV9	TGTGCCAGCAGCGTAAACCCGGCCAGGGGGACTAATGAAAAACTGTTTTTT	CASSVNPARGTNEKLFF
14	-	TRBJ1-1	-	TRBV27	TGTGCCAGCAGTTTGGGACGGGGGAGCACTGAAGCTTTCTTT	CASSLGRGSTEAFF
21	once	TRBJ2-2	TRBD2	TRBV9	TGTGCCAGCAGCGTAGAACAATTTGGATCGGGACTAGCGGTACACACCGGGGAGCTGTTTTTT	CASSVEQFGSGLAVHTGELFF
12	once	TRBJ1-6	-	TRBV5-4	TGTGCCAGCAGCTTTCAGGGGACTTATTACCACTTT	CASSFQGTYYHF
17	-	TRBJ2-7	-	TRBV9	TGTGCCAGCAGCCCAGCGAGTATGAGATCGCTCTACTACGAGCAGTACTTC	CASSPASMRSLYYEQYF
17	once	TRBJ2-1	-	TRBV28	TGTGCCAGCAGTTGGCCTAGGCGGGAAGTTTCCTACAATGAGCAGTTCTTC	CASSWPRREVSYNEQFF
15	-	TRBJ2-2	-	TRBV14	TGTGCCAGCAGCCTCCGGGACAAATACACCGGGGAGCTGTTTTTT	CASSLRDKYTGELFF